The 20 T cell receptor beta chains presented below share a single source sample, sequenced in a study of CD8+ T cells in alopecia areata. Investigators isolated RNA and reverse transcribed it into cDNA to act as the sequencing template. Profiled with immunoSEQ multiplex PCR; TCRdb holds only in-frame clones, not every one. The table has 95,000 to 120,000 clones, 55% to 75% seen once. Sequencing was performed on CD8+ T cells sorted from blood. These receptors were obtained from a human donor in good health.

The chain couples TRBV5-4 to TRBJ2-3, with 13 bases matching TRBD2. There are 16 residues in the CDR3. With V trimmed by 2 bases and J by 5 bases, 5 bases remained unmatched. Germline CDR1 is SGHNT and CDR2 is YYREEE (reference sequence). DNA of the CDR3: TGTGCCAGCAGCTTCCAACTAGCGGGGGGGCAAGATACGCAGTATTTT. Encoded protein: CASSFQLAGGQDTQYF.

The chain has TRBV7-6 and TRBJ2-2; D perhaps matches TRBD1 (5 bases). Germline V gene data show CDR1 as SGHVS and CDR2 as FNYEAQ. The CDR3 extends over 15 amino acids. V shed 4 bases and J shed 0 bases, with 9 bases lying between them. The CDR3 DNA follows: TGTGCCAGCAGCTACACAGGATCGAACACCGGGGAGCTGTTTTTT. It is translated as CASSYTGSNTGELFF.

The V and J genes are TRBV6-5 and TRBJ2-3; D ambiguous. The CDR3 has 14 amino acids. Germline lookup yields CDR1 MNHEY and CDR2 SVGAGI. V was shortened by 4 bases and J by 6 bases, with 14 bases between the two germline ends. For the CDR3, the DNA is TGTGCCAGCAGTTTTGGTTCCTTGTCGGATACGCAGTATTTT. Translated, it gives CASSFGSLSDTQYF.

The V gene is TRBV6-5, the J gene TRBJ2-3; D call uncertain. Between the trimmed V and J ends, which lost 0 bases and 4 bases, there was a span of 14 bases. The CDR3 runs to 16 residues. CDR1 is MNHEY, CDR2 SVGAGI, per germline. Here the CDR3 DNA reads TGTGCCAGCAGTTACTCGTCAGGAAGTCCAGCAGATACGCAGTATTTT. Translated: CASSYSSGSPADTQYF.

CDR3: CASSYQKSNQPQHF. The CDR3 coding sequence is TGTGCCAGCAGTTACCAGAAAAGCAATCAGCCCCAGCATTTT. The V call is TRBV6-5, the J call TRBJ1-5; D gene unclear. The CDR3 spans 14 residues. Trimming took 2 bases from V and 1 from J, leaving 6 bases between them. Germline CDR1 MNHEY, CDR2 SVGAGI.

The gene calls are TRBV6-4 and TRBJ2-3; 9 nucleotides agree with TRBD2. Germline CDR1 and CDR2: MRHNA and SNTAGT. This CDR3 is 17 amino acids long. V lost 3 bases and J lost 3; bases outside the gene matches: 10. CDR3 nucleotides: TGTGCCAGCAGTGAGGGGTCGAGTAGCGGGGGAACAGATACGCAGTATTTT. This translates into CASSEGSSSGGTDTQYF.

This clone was observed many times. The chain employs TRBV9 and TRBJ2-3, with TRBD1 matching 8 bases. The CDR3 loop spans 15 amino acids. The V gene's germline CDR1 is SGDLS and CDR2 YYNGEE. Losses at the gene ends were 3 bases for V and 4 bases for J; bases not matched to a gene: 7. The CDR3 sequence: CASSASGTGADTQYF. Here the CDR3 DNA reads TGTGCCAGCAGCGCCTCCGGGACAGGAGCAGATACGCAGTATTTT.

The V and J genes are TRBV30 and TRBJ1-5; no definite D call. There are 12 residues in the CDR3. CDR1 is GTSNPN and CDR2 is SVGIG in the germline V gene (reference sequence). V was clipped by 0 bases and J by 3 bases, with 3 bases between them. CDR3 protein: CAWSVFNQPQHF. The CDR3 DNA follows: TGTGCCTGGAGTGTTTTCAATCAGCCCCAGCATTTT.

V and J are TRBV5-1 and TRBJ2-7; TRBD1 is a possible D gene (5 bases). The V and J ends lost 7 bases and 3 bases respectively, with 23 bases between them. Germline CDR1 and CDR2: SGHRS and YFSETQ. The CDR3 is 16 amino acids. The CDR3 sequence: CASVVISRRADYEQYF. The CDR3 DNA reads TGCGCCAGCGTCGTAATATCCCGCAGGGCCGACTACGAGCAGTACTTC.

The V gene is TRBV9, the J gene TRBJ2-7; the D is unclear. The CDR3 sequence is 13 residues long. CDR1 is SGDLS and CDR2 is YYNGEE in the germline V gene. Deletions cut 4 bases from V and 0 bases from J, with 8 bases between. CDR3 protein: CASSPQSSYEQYF. The CDR3 bases are TGTGCCAGCAGCCCACAAAGCTCCTACGAGCAGTACTTC.

This clone was observed once. The V and J genes are TRBV25-1 and TRBJ2-5; 12 nucleotides agree with TRBD1. Germline loops: CDR1 MGHDK, CDR2 SYGVNS. There are 16 residues in the CDR3. The junction had 15 bases not matched to a gene; V was cut back by 11 bases and J by 5 bases. The CDR3 region has the DNA TGTGCCTACTTTGGCCCGGGACAGGGGGCTGTGGAGACCCAGTACTTC. Its translation: CAYFGPGQGAVETQYF.

The chain recombines TRBV7-2 with TRBJ2-5, with 7 nucleotides matching TRBD2. Germline values: CDR1 SGHTA, CDR2 FQGNSA. Trimming at V came to 5 bases and at J to 3 bases, leaving 9 bases not matched to a gene. The length of the CDR3 is 15 residues. The CDR3 loop reads CASSLREGREETQYF. CDR3 bases: TGTGCCAGCAGCCTCAGGGAGGGCCGGGAAGAGACCCAGTACTTC. The full variable domain, rest sourced from reference TRBV7-2 and TRBJ2-5, is GAGVSQSPSNKVTEKGKDVELRCDPISGHTALYWYRQSLGQGLEFLIYFQGNSAPDKSGLPSDRFSAERTGGSVSTLTIQRTQQEDSAVYLCASSLREGREETQYFGPGTRLLVL.

In its sample, this clone was seen a few times. The rearrangement joins TRBV7-9 to TRBJ2-7, with D possibly matching TRBD2 (6 bases). Trimming took off 6 bases at V and 2 bases at J, with 11 bases between the two ends. The CDR3 is 13 amino acids. Germline assignment: CDR1 SEHNR and CDR2 FQNEAQ (reference sequence). Here the CDR3 reads CASSGGPPYEQYF. The DNA of the CDR3 is TGTGCCAGCAGTGGAGGGCCTCCCTACGAGCAGTACTTC.

The chain has TRBV5-6 and TRBJ1-1; D is ambiguous. The V gene lost 5 bases and the J gene lost 7 bases, with 15 bases spanning the gap. The germline V gene has CDR1 SGHDT and CDR2 YYEEEE. CDR3 length: 13 amino acids. The CDR3 here is CASRETGRGEAFF. For the CDR3, the DNA is TGTGCCAGCAGGGAGACCGGTCGTGGTGAAGCTTTCTTT.

This clone was seen a handful of times. The rearrangement joins TRBV7-2 to TRBJ1-1, with D possibly matching TRBD1 (6 bases). This CDR3 contains 15 residues. Germline assignment: CDR1 SGHTA and CDR2 FQGNSA. Deletions cut 2 bases from V and 6 bases from J, with 16 bases between. CDR3 loop: CASSLSWGQGAEAFF. The CDR3 bases are TGTGCCAGCAGCTTATCCTGGGGGCAAGGGGCTGAAGCTTTCTTT.

The chain carries TRBV25-1 and TRBJ2-7; perhaps TRBD1 as D (5 bases). Germline-derived CDR1 and CDR2 are MGHDK and SYGVNS. The CDR3 covers 12 residues. CDR3 loop: CPFRQCVYEQYF. The CDR3 DNA reads as TGTCCCTTCAGACAGTGCGTCTACGAGCAGTACTTC.

The chain joins TRBV27 to TRBJ2-5, with TRBD2 identical over 12 bases. This CDR3 is 14 amino acids long. Germline V gene data show CDR1 as MNHEY and CDR2 as SMNVEV (reference sequence). V shed 5 bases, J shed 5 bases, and the junction held 3 bases outside the gene matches. CDR3 protein: CASSILAGGETQYF. In nucleotides, the CDR3 is TGTGCCAGCAGTATACTAGCGGGGGGTGAGACCCAGTACTTC.

The V call is TRBV19, the J call TRBJ2-3, with TRBD2 identical over 12 bases. Per germline, CDR1 LNHDA and CDR2 SQIVND (reference sequence). Trimming cost V 5 bases and J 4 bases; bases outside gene matches: 13. This CDR3 is built from 18 residues. As DNA, the CDR3 is TGTGCCAGTAGTCTCCTAGCGGGGGGGCCACCCGGCGCAGATACGCAGTATTTT. Residues: CASSLLAGGPPGADTQYF.

This clone has more than one count but fewer than ten. CDR3 region: CASSRINGGQNIQYF. In nucleotides, the CDR3 is TGTGCCAGCAGCCGGATCAACGGGGGCCAAAACATTCAGTACTTC. J is TRBJ2-4 and V is TRBV14; D may correspond to TRBD1 or TRBD2 (6 bases each). Trimming stripped 4 bases from V and 5 bases from J, with 15 bases between. Germline V gives CDR1 SGHDN, CDR2 FVKESK. The CDR3 has 15 residues.

The chain combines TRBV9 with TRBJ2-1, with 14 bases identical to TRBD2. This CDR3 is 22 amino acids long. From germline, CDR1 is SGDLS and CDR2 YYNGEE. The junction had 19 bases not matched to a gene; V was cut back by 4 bases and J by 1 base. As DNA, the CDR3 is TGTGCCAGCAGCCTACAAAGTGACGGGACTAGCGGGGGACGGAAGTCCTACAATGAGCAGTTCTTC. Translated: CASSLQSDGTSGGRKSYNEQFF.